The 16 T cell receptor beta chains below were found in one sample sequenced in a study of blood T cell repertoires in COVID-19. Profiling relied on immunoSEQ multiplex PCR, and the TCRdb table lists in-frame clones only, not all of them. The table records around 450,000 clones, roughly 91% of them present only once. The sample taken for sequencing was peripheral blood. Source of these receptors: a woman aged 25 to 39 with acute or convalescent COVID-19.

The chain is built from TRBV28 and TRBJ2-7, with D maybe TRBD1 (5 bases). Germline V gene lookup returns CDR1 MDHEN and CDR2 SYDVKM. The CDR3 consists of 13 residues. The V and J ends lost 6 bases and 6 bases respectively, with 15 bases between them. Written as DNA, the CDR3 is TGTGCCAGCAGACTGACAGACCTGGGCGAGCAGTACTTC. This sequence encodes CASRLTDLGEQYF.

The chain links TRBV9 to TRBJ1-6; TRBD1 matches at 11 bases. The CDR3 extends over 15 amino acids. V lost 3 bases, J lost 10 bases, and 6 bases stayed unmatched. Germline V CDR1 and CDR2: SGDLS, YYNGEE. The CDR3 DNA sequence: TGTGCCAGCAGCGGGACAGGGGGCTCCAAGTCACCCCTCCACTTT. The encoded protein is CASSGTGGSKSPLHF. Full variable domain (outside the CDR3, taken from reference TRBV9 and TRBJ1-6): DSGVTQTPKHLITATGQRVTLRCSPRSGDLSVYWYQQSLDQGLQFLIQYYNGEERAKGNILERFSAQQFPDLHSELNLSSLELGDSALYFCASSGTGGSKSPLHFGNGTRLTVT.

V and J are TRBV5-1 and TRBJ1-1, with 8 bases fitting TRBD1. Germline CDR1 and CDR2: SGHRS and YFSETQ. The CDR3 has 14 amino acids. The junction had 4 bases not matched to a gene; V was cut back by 4 bases and J by 2 bases. The CDR3 sequence: CASSAGTGNTEAFF. CDR3 in DNA: TGCGCCAGCAGCGCCGGGACAGGAAACACTGAAGCTTTCTTT.

This clone was recorded once. V is TRBV19 and J is TRBJ1-6; 7 nucleotides line up with TRBD1. The V and J ends lost 5 bases and 7 bases, in that order; junction bases with no gene match: 8. The CDR3 runs to 15 residues. Germline V gives CDR1 LNHDA, CDR2 SQIVND (reference sequence). The CDR3 sequence is CASSSRDSDNSPLHF. The CDR3 region has the DNA TGTGCCAGTAGTTCTAGGGACAGTGACAATTCACCCCTCCACTTT.

Concerning this clone itself: The junction differs from germline at one of its ends, possibly a read error. This chain links TRBV11-2 with TRBJ2-5; D remains ambiguous. Germline-derived CDR1 and CDR2 are SGHAT and FQNNGV. This CDR3 comprises 11 residues. CDR3 residues: CASSSEVVRHF. As DNA, the CDR3 is TGTGCCAGCAGCTCTGAGGTTGTGAGGCACTTC.

The chain carries TRBV5-1 and TRBJ1-1; D not certain. V was cut by 4 bases and J by 7 bases, with 11 bases left in between. The CDR3 is made up of 12 amino acids. Germline CDR1 reads SGHRS; CDR2 reads YFSETQ. The CDR3 nucleotides are TGCGCCAGCAGCGCGAACAGCGGTGAAGCTTTCTTT. The encoded protein is CASSANSGEAFF.

This rearrangement joins TRBV30 to TRBJ1-2, with D possibly TRBD1 on 6 matching bases. Trimming stripped 0 bases from V and 8 bases from J, with 13 bases between. From germline, CDR1 is GTSNPN and CDR2 SVGIG (reference sequence). This CDR3 has 13 amino acids. DNA for the CDR3: TGTGCCTGGAGTGTACAGGGAATTAGCGGCTACACCTTC. Protein product: CAWSVQGISGYTF.

J is TRBJ2-1 and V is TRBV3-1 (or the pseudogene TRBV3-2), with TRBD2 matching over 8 bases. Trimming cost V 2 bases and J 14 bases; bases outside gene matches: 8. This CDR3 has 13 residues. The V gene's germline CDR1 is LGHDT and CDR2 YNNKEL (reference sequence). The CDR3 reads CASSQPPGLEEFF. The CDR3, as DNA: TGTGCCAGCAGCCAACCCCCGGGACTAGAGGAGTTCTTC.

There are a few counts of this clone. The rearrangement uses TRBV18 and TRBJ1-2; 9 positions match TRBD1. The germline V gene has CDR1 KGHSH and CDR2 LQKENI. This CDR3 spans 15 amino acids. The V and J ends lost 4 bases and 4 bases, in that order; junction bases with no gene match: 7. The CDR3 DNA reads as TGTGCCAGCTCACGACCGGGACAGGGCCTCTATGGCTACACCTTC. Translation: CASSRPGQGLYGYTF.

V usage is TRBV20-1 and J usage is TRBJ2-3; 8 nucleotides agree with TRBD2. Germline loops: CDR1 DFQATT, CDR2 SNEGSKA (reference sequence). CDR3 length: 15 residues. The V gene end was trimmed by 3 bases and the J gene end by 1 base; junction bases not matched to a gene: 6. CDR3 bases: TGCAGTGCTAGTTGGGATAGCGGGGGCACAGATACGCAGTATTTT. Translation gives CSASWDSGGTDTQYF.

The chain joins TRBV19 to TRBJ2-1, with TRBD2 identical over 7 bases. V was pared by 4 bases and J by 7 bases, with 7 bases of the junction left unmatched. The CDR3 totals 14 residues. Germline V gene sequence: CDR1 LNHDA, CDR2 SQIVND (reference sequence). CDR3 amino acids: CASSTGLRRNEQFF. The CDR3 DNA reads TGTGCCAGTAGTACGGGACTACGTAGGAATGAGCAGTTCTTC. The entire variable domain, with the rest obtained from reference TRBV19 and TRBJ2-1, is as follows: DGGITQSPKYLFRKEGQNVTLSCEQNLNHDAMYWYRQDPGQGLRLIYYSQIVNDFQKGDIAEGYSVSREKKESFPLTVTSAQKNPTAFYLCASSTGLRRNEQFFGPGTRLTVL.

Comments on this clone: An end of the junction differs from the germline gene, which may be a read error. Other nucleotide sequences from this sample produce the same CDR3. The rearrangement joins TRBV28 to TRBJ1-5; 7 bases line up with TRBD1. Germline assignment: CDR1 MDHEN and CDR2 SYDVKM. The CDR3 is made up of 15 amino acids. CDR3 amino acids: CASSLLQGSNQPQHF. Written as DNA, the CDR3 is TGTGCCAGCAGTTTATTACAGGGGAGTAATCAGCCTCAGCATTTT.

The chain carries TRBV15 and TRBJ2-7; 10 bases line up with TRBD1. Germline trimming cut 0 bases from V and 6 bases from J; bases unmatched to any gene: 5. This CDR3 has 15 amino acids. Germline CDR1 is LNHNV and CDR2 is YYDKDF (reference sequence). As DNA, the CDR3 is TGTGCCACCAGCAGAGATTTGGGACAGGGGCGCGAGCAGTACTTC. It translates to CATSRDLGQGREQYF.

The chain recombines TRBV28 with TRBJ2-7, with D possibly matching TRBD1 (7 bases). Germline CDR1 reads MDHEN; CDR2 reads SYDVKM. This CDR3 has 13 amino acids. V was pared by 6 bases and J by 4 bases, with 13 bases between. The CDR3: CASRRDRVYEQYF. In nucleotides, the CDR3 is TGTGCCAGCAGGCGGGACAGAGTATACGAGCAGTACTTC. The full variable domain, completed using reference TRBV28 and TRBJ2-7, is DVKVTQSSRYLVKRTGEKVFLECVQDMDHENMFWYRQDPGLGLRLIYFSYDVKMKEKGDIPEGYSVSREKKERFSLILESASTNQTSMYLCASRRDRVYEQYFGPGTRLTVT.

The rearrangement uses TRBV28 and TRBJ1-1, with 8 positions matching TRBD1. Germline V CDR1 and CDR2: MDHEN, SYDVKM. Trimming at V came to 5 bases and at J to 0 bases, leaving 8 bases not matched to a gene. This CDR3 has 16 residues. The CDR3 DNA follows: TGTGCCAGCAGTCCAAGACAGGGGCTCATGAACACTGAAGCTTTCTTT. Amino acid sequence: CASSPRQGLMNTEAFF.

The V gene is TRBV5-6, the J gene TRBJ2-3; 7 bases line up with TRBD1. CDR1 is SGHDT and CDR2 is YYEEEE in the germline V gene. CDR3 size: 19 residues. The ends lost 1 base at V and 0 bases at J; junction bases unmatched: 14. The CDR3 is CASSLTGAASLVSTDTQYF. The CDR3 bases are TGTGCCAGCAGCTTGACAGGGGCCGCTTCACTCGTGAGCACAGATACGCAGTATTTT.